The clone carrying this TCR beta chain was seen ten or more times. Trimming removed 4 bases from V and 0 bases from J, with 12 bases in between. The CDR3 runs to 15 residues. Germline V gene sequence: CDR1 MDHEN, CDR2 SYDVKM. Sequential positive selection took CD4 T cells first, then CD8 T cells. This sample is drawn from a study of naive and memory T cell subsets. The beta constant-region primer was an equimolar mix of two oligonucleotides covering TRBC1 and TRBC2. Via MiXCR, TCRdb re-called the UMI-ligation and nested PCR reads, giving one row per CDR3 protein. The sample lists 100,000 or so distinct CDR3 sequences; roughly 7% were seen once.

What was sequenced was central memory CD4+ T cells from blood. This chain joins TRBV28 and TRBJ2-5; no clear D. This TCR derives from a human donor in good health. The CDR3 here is CASSSPAVNQETQYF. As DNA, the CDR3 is TGTGCCAGCAGTTCCCCCGCGGTAAACCAAGAGACCCAGTACTTC.